The next 9 T cell receptor beta chains were all read from a single sample in a study of T cell clonality in common variable immunodeficiency. Method: immunoSEQ multiplex PCR; TCRdb's copy keeps in-frame clones and lacks some. Recorded here are 45,000 to 70,000 clones, none singletons. The sequencing sample was made of peripheral blood mononuclear cells. The receptors come from a person aged 18 to 69 in good health.

At least ten counts were recorded for this clone. Read sequence stops 3 residues before the CDR3 end, and the germline J gene provides the missing end. This chain connects TRBV19 to TRBJ2-3; D may be TRBD2 (5 bases). CDR3 length: 13 residues. Germline-derived CDR1 and CDR2 are LNHDA and SQIVND (reference sequence). Trimming shortened V by 5 bases and J by 5 bases, and 11 bases separated the two germline ends. CDR3 protein: CASSPGGLDTQYF. The CDR3 bases that were read are TGTGCCAGTAGTCCGGGCGGGTTAGATACG.

This clone showed up many times. The read terminates 3 residues before the CDR3 end, so the remaining end is supplied by the germline J gene. The V call is TRBV7-9, the J call TRBJ2-1; 8 nucleotides match TRBD1. The CDR3 contains 12 residues. Germline values: CDR1 SEHNR, CDR2 FQNEAQ (reference sequence). The J segment lost 3 bases and the V segment lost 11 bases, leaving 3 bases of the junction unmatched. CDR3 bases read: TGTGCCGTCGGACAGGGCTACAATGAG. Residues: CAVGQGYNE. The entire CDR3 reads CAVGQGYNEQFF.

This clone showed up many times. Sequencing ends 3 residues short of the CDR3 end; the germline J gene provides the rest. The chain joins TRBV10-3 to TRBJ2-1; 7 bases fit TRBD1. CDR3 length: 13 amino acids. CDR1 ENHRY and CDR2 SYGVKD come from the germline V gene. The trim removed 7 bases at V and 7 bases at J, leaving 7 bases unmatched. This CDR3 reads CAITGQVRNEQFF. The covered CDR3 bases are TGTGCCATCACAGGACAGGTGAGAAATGAG.

This clone was observed many times. The read ends 3 residues early relative to the CDR3; the germline J gene fills the gap. The V call is TRBV7-8, the J call TRBJ2-6, with TRBD1 matching over 7 bases. Germline V CDR1 and CDR2: SGHVS, FQNEAQ. This CDR3 contains 12 residues. V gave up 11 bases and J gave up 2 bases; unmatched junction bases: 0. The DNA read from the CDR3 is TGTGCCCAGGGGGCTGGGGCCAACGTC. Its translation: CAQGAGANV. The full CDR3 protein is CAQGAGANVLTF. Using reference TRBV7-8 and TRBJ2-6 for the parts outside the CDR3, the full variable domain is GAGVSQSPRYKVAKRGQDVALRCDPISGHVSLFWYQQALGQGPEFLTYFQNEAQLDKSGLPSDRFFAERPEGSVSTLKIQRTQQEDSAVYLCAQGAGANVLTFGAGSRLTVL.

Remarks on this clone: The read ends 3 residues shy of where the CDR3 ends; the end is completed using the germline J gene. This sequence joins TRBV11-2 and TRBJ2-1, with 7 bases matching TRBD1. This CDR3 is built from 14 residues. The germline V gene encodes CDR1 SGHAT and CDR2 FQNNGV. With 3 bases clipped from V and 3 bases from J, the junction kept 2 bases outside the gene matches. The sequenced CDR3 bases are TGTGCCAGCAGCTTGGCAGGGGGCTACAATGAG. Its protein is CASSLAGGYNE. The full CDR3 is CASSLAGGYNEQFF. The full variable domain, rest sourced from reference TRBV11-2 and TRBJ2-1, is EAGVAQSPRYKIIEKRQSVAFWCNPISGHATLYWYQQILGQGPKLLIQFQNNGVVDDSQLPKDRFSAERLKGVDSTLKIQPAKLEDSAVYLCASSLAGGYNEQFFGPGTRLTVL.

This clone has ten or more counts. The missing CDR3 end, 3 residues past where the read stops, is filled in from the germline J gene. The chain uses TRBV11-2 and TRBJ1-2; TRBD1 matches at 9 bases. Trimming removed 3 bases from V and 7 bases from J; junction bases left unmatched: 6. Germline CDR1 SGHAT, CDR2 FQNNGV. The CDR3 has 14 amino acids. CDR3 bases read: TGTGCCAGCAGCTTCGGGACAGGGTTTGGTGGC. Translating gives CASSFGTGFGG. The full CDR3 reads CASSFGTGFGGYTF.

The table lists this clone with many counts. The read terminates 3 residues ahead of where the CDR3 ends, so the germline J gene completes it. The rearrangement joins TRBV7-2 to TRBJ1-1; D remains ambiguous. The germline gives CDR1 SGHTA, CDR2 FQGNSA. This CDR3 contains 13 residues. The V gene lost 5 bases and the J gene lost 2 bases, with 9 bases spanning the gap. Incomplete CDR3 DNA: TGTGCCAGCAGCCGCGATATCAACACTGAA. Translated: CASSRDINTE. The CDR3 as a whole reads CASSRDINTEAFF. Full variable domain (remainder filled in from reference TRBV7-2 and TRBJ1-1): GAGVSQSPSNKVTEKGKDVELRCDPISGHTALYWYRQSLGQGLEFLIYFQGNSAPDKSGLPSDRFSAERTGGSVSTLTIQRTQQEDSAVYLCASSRDINTEAFFGQGTRLTVV.

About this clone: The read finishes 3 residues shy of the CDR3 end, and the germline J gene is used to complete it. This chain connects TRBV2 to TRBJ1-2; TRBD1 agrees at 7 bases. This CDR3 is built from 15 residues. The trim removed 3 bases at V and 3 bases at J, leaving 7 bases unmatched. CDR1 is SNHLY and CDR2 is FYNNEI in the germline V gene. The DNA read from the CDR3 is TGTGCCAGCAGTGATGTGGGTCAGGGGGACTATGGC. Residues: CASSDVGQGDYG. The complete CDR3 protein is CASSDVGQGDYGYTF.

This clone has a count of ten or more. The read ends 3 residues before the CDR3 terminus; that terminus is restored from the germline J gene. The chain links TRBV20-1 to TRBJ1-2; 12 positions agree with TRBD1. The germline gives CDR1 DFQATT, CDR2 SNEGSKA (reference sequence). CDR3 length: 13 residues. With V trimmed by 5 bases and J by 7 bases, 5 bases remained unmatched. The part of the CDR3 DNA that was read is TGCAGTGCTCTCAAGGGACAGGGGGCTGGC. It yields the protein CSALKGQGAG. The whole CDR3 reads CSALKGQGAGYTF.